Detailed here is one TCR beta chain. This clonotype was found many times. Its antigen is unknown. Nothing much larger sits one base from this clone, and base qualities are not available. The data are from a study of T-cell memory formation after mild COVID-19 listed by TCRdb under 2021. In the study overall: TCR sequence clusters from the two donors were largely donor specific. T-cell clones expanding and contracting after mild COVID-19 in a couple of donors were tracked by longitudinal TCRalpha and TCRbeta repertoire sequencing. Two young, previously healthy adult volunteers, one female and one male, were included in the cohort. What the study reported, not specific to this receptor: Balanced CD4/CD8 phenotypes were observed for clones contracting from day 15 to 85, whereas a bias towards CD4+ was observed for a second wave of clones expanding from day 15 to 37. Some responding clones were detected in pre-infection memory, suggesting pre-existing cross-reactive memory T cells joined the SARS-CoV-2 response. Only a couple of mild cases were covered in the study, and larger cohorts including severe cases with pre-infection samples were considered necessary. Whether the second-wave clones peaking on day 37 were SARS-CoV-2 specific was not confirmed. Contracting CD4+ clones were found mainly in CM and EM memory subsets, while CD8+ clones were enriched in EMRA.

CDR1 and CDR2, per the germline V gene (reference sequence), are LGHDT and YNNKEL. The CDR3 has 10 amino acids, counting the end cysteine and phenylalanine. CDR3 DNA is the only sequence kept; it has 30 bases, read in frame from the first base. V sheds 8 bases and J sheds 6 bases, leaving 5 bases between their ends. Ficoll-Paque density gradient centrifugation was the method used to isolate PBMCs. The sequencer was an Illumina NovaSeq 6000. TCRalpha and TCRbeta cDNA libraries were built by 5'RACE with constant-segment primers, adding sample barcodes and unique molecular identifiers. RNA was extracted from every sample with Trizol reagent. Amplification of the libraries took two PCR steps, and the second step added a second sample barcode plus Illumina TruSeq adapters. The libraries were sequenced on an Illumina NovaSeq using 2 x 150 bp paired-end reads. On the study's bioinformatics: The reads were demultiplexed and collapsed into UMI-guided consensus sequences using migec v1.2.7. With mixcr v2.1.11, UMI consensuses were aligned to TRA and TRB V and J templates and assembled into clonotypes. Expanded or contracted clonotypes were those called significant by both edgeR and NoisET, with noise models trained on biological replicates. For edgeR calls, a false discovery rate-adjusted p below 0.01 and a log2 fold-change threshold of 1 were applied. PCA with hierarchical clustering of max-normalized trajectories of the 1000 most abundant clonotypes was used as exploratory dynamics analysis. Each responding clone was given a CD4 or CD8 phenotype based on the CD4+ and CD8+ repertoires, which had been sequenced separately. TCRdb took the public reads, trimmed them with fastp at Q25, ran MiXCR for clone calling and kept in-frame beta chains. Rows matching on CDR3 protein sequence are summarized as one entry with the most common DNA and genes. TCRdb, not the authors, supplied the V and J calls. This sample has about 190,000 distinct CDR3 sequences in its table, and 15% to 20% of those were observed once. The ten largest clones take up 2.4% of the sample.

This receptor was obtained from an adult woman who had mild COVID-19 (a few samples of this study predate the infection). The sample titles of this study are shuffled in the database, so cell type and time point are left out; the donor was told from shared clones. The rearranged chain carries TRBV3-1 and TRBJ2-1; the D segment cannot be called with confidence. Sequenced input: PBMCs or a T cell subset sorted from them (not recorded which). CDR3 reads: CASGVNEQFF. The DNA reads TGTGCCAGCGGGGTCAATGAGCAGTTCTTC.